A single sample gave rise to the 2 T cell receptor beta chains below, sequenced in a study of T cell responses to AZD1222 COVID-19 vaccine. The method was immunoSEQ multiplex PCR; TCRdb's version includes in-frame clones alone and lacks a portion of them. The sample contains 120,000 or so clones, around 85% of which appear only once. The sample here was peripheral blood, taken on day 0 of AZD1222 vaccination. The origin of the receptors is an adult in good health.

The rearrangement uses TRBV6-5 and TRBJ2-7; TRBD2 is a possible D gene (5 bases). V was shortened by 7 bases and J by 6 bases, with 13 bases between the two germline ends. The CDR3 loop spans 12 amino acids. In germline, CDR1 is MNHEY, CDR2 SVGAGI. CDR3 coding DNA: TGTGCCAGCACTGGGAGCCCCGGCGAGCAGTACTTC. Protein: CASTGSPGEQYF.

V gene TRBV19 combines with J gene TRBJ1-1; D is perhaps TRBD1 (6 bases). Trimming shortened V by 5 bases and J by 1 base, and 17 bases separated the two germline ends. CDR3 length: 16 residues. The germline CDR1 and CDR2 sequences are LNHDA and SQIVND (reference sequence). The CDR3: CASSHIVRGRNTEAFF. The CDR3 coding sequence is TGTGCCAGTAGTCATATAGTGCGGGGGCGGAACACTGAAGCTTTCTTT.